The 22 T cell receptor beta chains presented below share a single source sample, sequenced in a study of T cells in Graves' hyperthyroidism and ophthalmopathy. Researchers took RNA transcripts and amplified the TCR beta CDR3 regions from them. Carried out on the TCR CDR3, a first-round RT-PCR used the HTBI primer set. TCRdb reanalysed the multiplex PCR reads using MiXCR and keeps one entry per CDR3 protein. The table lists about 530,000 distinct CDR3 sequences, about 15% of them singletons. Source material: blood. All receptors come from a woman aged 18-30 years with Graves' ophthalmopathy.

This clonotype has more than one count but fewer than ten. V is TRBV19 and J is TRBJ1-2, with D possibly matching TRBD1 (5 bases). This CDR3 has 12 residues. The germline gives CDR1 LNHDA, CDR2 SQIVND (reference sequence). The ends were cut back, 4 bases at V and 7 bases at J, with 10 bases in the middle. This CDR3 is CASSKDSRGYTF. The CDR3 DNA is TGTGCCAGTAGTAAAGACAGTCGTGGCTACACCTTC.

This clonotype was counted between two and nine times. The chain joins TRBV19 to TRBJ1-2; no firm D call. This CDR3 is built from 15 residues. Germline assignment: CDR1 LNHDA and CDR2 SQIVND (reference sequence). V was shortened by 5 bases and J by 4 bases, with 17 bases between the two germline ends. For the CDR3, the DNA is TGTGCCAGTAGTCCAACCGACGGGAACTTCTATGGCTACACCTTC. It encodes CASSPTDGNFYGYTF.

This clonotype was seen many times. V gene TRBV7-8 combines with J gene TRBJ2-3; no clear D. The ends were cut back, 1 base at V and 0 bases at J, with 8 bases in the middle. The CDR3 is made up of 15 amino acids. The V gene's germline CDR1 is SGHVS and CDR2 FQNEAQ. The DNA of the CDR3 is TGTGCCAGCAGCTTAGGAGAACTTAGCACAGATACGCAGTATTTT. This encodes CASSLGELSTDTQYF. The whole variable domain, filled in from reference TRBV7-8 and TRBJ2-3, reads GAGVSQSPRYKVAKRGQDVALRCDPISGHVSLFWYQQALGQGPEFLTYFQNEAQLDKSGLPSDRFFAERPEGSVSTLKIQRTQQEDSAVYLCASSLGELSTDTQYFGPGTRLTVL.

The chain couples TRBV18 to TRBJ2-7; tentatively, D is TRBD1 (5 bases). This CDR3 has 16 residues. The V end was cut by 2 bases, the J end by 7 bases, with 21 bases between. Germline CDR1 is KGHSH and CDR2 is LQKENI. CDR3 bases: TGTGCCAGCTCACCAAGTTGGGCGTCAGGGTACATGGAGCAGTACTTC. Translated: CASSPSWASGYMEQYF.

This clonotype was counted only a few times. This rearrangement joins TRBV29-1 to TRBJ2-1, with TRBD2 identical over 10 bases. This CDR3 is 13 amino acids long. Germline V gene data show CDR1 as SQVTM and CDR2 as ANQGSEA. With V trimmed by 7 bases and J by 7 bases, 7 bases remained unmatched. The CDR3 region has the DNA TGCAGCGGGGTAGGACTAGCGGAGAATGAGCAGTTCTTC. This gives the protein CSGVGLAENEQFF.

This rearrangement joins TRBV2 to TRBJ1-2; maybe TRBD1 (5 bases). Trimming pared 5 bases from V and 4 bases from J, leaving 20 bases between. There are 16 residues in the CDR3. The germline V gene has CDR1 SNHLY and CDR2 FYNNEI. CDR3 DNA: TGTGCCAGCAGTCCAGGGTCCAACCACTTTATCTATGGCTACACCTTC. This sequence encodes CASSPGSNHFIYGYTF.

This clonotype has a count of ten or more. The chain couples TRBV20-1 to TRBJ2-1, with D possibly being TRBD2 (6 bases). Trimming shortened V by 3 bases and J by 0 bases, and 18 bases separated the two germline ends. Germline V gives CDR1 DFQATT, CDR2 SNEGSKA (reference sequence). The CDR3 totals 17 residues. In nucleotides, the CDR3 is TGCAGTGCTAGTGATGGAGGGCGGAGGAGCTCCTACAATGAGCAGTTCTTC. This sequence encodes CSASDGGRRSSYNEQFF.

The J gene is TRBJ2-1, the V gene TRBV4-1; no firm D call. The end of the DNA aligns better with TRBJ2-7, so the J call may be wrong. Looked up from germline, CDR1 is MGHRA and CDR2 is YSYEKL. The CDR3 spans 14 residues. The CDR3 loop reads CASSQEGSYDGQYF. In nucleotides, the CDR3 is TGCGCCAGCAGCCAAGAAGGGTCCTACGATGGGCAGTACTTC.

J is TRBJ2-3 and V is TRBV7-2; 11 positions match TRBD2. J gave up 2 bases and V 6 bases, and 4 bases lay outside the gene matches. Germline V lookup: CDR1 SGHTA, CDR2 FQGNSA. The CDR3 is 15 residues long. For the CDR3, the DNA is TGTGCCAGCAGTTGGGGACTAGCGGCCACAGATACGCAGTATTTT. Its translation is CASSWGLAATDTQYF. The full variable domain, with the rest looked up from reference TRBV7-2 and TRBJ2-3, is GAGVSQSPSNKVTEKGKDVELRCDPISGHTALYWYRQSLGQGLEFLIYFQGNSAPDKSGLPSDRFSAERTGGSVSTLTIQRTQQEDSAVYLCASSWGLAATDTQYFGPGTRLTVL.

This clonotype has more than one count but fewer than ten. The chain employs TRBV12-3 or TRBV12-4 and TRBJ2-1; possibly TRBD1 or TRBD2 for D (7 bases each). Trimming removed 8 bases from V and 9 bases from J, with 20 bases in between. The CDR3 extends over 14 amino acids. Here the CDR3 DNA reads TGTGCCAGCCGCCTACTTACAGGGGAGGGTGAGCAGTTCTTC. This sequence encodes CASRLLTGEGEQFF.

In its sample, this clonotype was seen many times. CDR3 in amino acids: CASSEGLAGVFSQYF. CDR3 nucleotides: TGTGCCAGCAGTGAGGGACTAGCGGGAGTTTTTTCCCAGTACTTC. The rearrangement joins TRBV2 to TRBJ2-5; the match to TRBD2 covers 14 bases. V gave up 3 bases and J gave up 9 bases; unmatched junction bases: 6. The CDR3 consists of 15 residues. CDR1 is SNHLY, CDR2 FYNNEI, per germline.

This clonotype was picked up many times. This rearrangement joins TRBV20-1 to TRBJ2-5, with 8 positions matching TRBD2. Looked up from germline, CDR1 is DFQATT and CDR2 is SNEGSKA (reference sequence). The CDR3 runs to 13 residues. With 5 bases clipped from V and 6 bases from J, the junction kept 8 bases outside the gene matches. The CDR3 sequence is CSAGSGRWQTQYF. CDR3 coding DNA: TGCAGTGCTGGGAGCGGGAGATGGCAGACCCAGTACTTC.

This clonotype showed up just a few times. The rearrangement joins TRBV9 to TRBJ1-3; D unclear. Germline V lookup: CDR1 SGDLS, CDR2 YYNGEE. Trimming shortened V by 3 bases and J by 2 bases, and 9 bases separated the two germline ends. The CDR3 extends over 14 amino acids. This CDR3 is CASSDQHPGNTIYF. In nucleotides, the CDR3 is TGTGCCAGCAGCGACCAGCACCCTGGAAACACCATATATTTT.

About this clonotype: This sequence may be a read error, since a much larger clone differs from it by one base. The CDR3 loop is CASSQAERPVQETQYF. The CDR3 nucleotides are TGTGCCAGCAGCCAAGCGGAGCGGCCCGTCCAAGAGACCCAGTACTTC. The V call is TRBV3-1, the J call TRBJ2-5, with TRBD2 as a possible D gene (5 bases). Germline assignment: CDR1 LGHDT and CDR2 YNNKEL (reference sequence). V lost 1 base and J lost 1, with 13 bases in between. This CDR3 has 16 amino acids.

The J gene is TRBJ1-1, the V gene TRBV6-6; no clear D. V lost 0 bases to trimming and J lost 1 base, with 12 bases between them. CDR3 length: 16 amino acids. CDR1 and CDR2 from the germline V gene are MNHNY and SVGAGI (reference sequence). The CDR3 DNA sequence: TGTGCCAGCAGTTACTCGATTACCACCCCGAACACTGAAGCTTTCTTT. It encodes CASSYSITTPNTEAFF.

There are a few counts of this clonotype. This chain uses TRBV19 with TRBJ1-5; possibly TRBD1 for D (6 bases). The V gene's germline CDR1 is LNHDA and CDR2 SQIVND (reference sequence). With 6 bases removed from V and 0 bases from J, the gap between germline ends came to 12 bases. This CDR3 region has 15 residues. CDR3 protein: CASRVGHHSNQPQHF. Here the CDR3 DNA reads TGTGCCAGTAGAGTGGGACACCATAGCAATCAGCCCCAGCATTTT.

The table lists this clonotype with many counts. This sequence joins TRBV5-1 and TRBJ2-3, with D possibly TRBD1 on 5 matching bases. V lost 2 bases and J lost 2, with 15 bases in between. The germline CDR1 and CDR2 sequences are SGHRS and YFSETQ. The CDR3 consists of 16 residues. Here the CDR3 reads CASSFYTTGPTDTQYF. Written as DNA, the CDR3 is TGCGCCAGCAGCTTCTATACAACAGGACCCACAGATACGCAGTATTTT.

V gene TRBV19 combines with J gene TRBJ1-1; no firm D call. This CDR3 contains 12 residues. V lost 4 bases and J 8 bases, leaving 11 bases between the germline ends. Germline V lookup: CDR1 LNHDA, CDR2 SQIVND (reference sequence). This CDR3 is CASSTPVREAFF. The CDR3 nucleotides are TGTGCCAGTAGTACCCCCGTTAGGGAAGCTTTCTTT.

This clonotype was counted many times. The V and J genes are TRBV3-1 and TRBJ1-4; 8 nucleotides align to TRBD1. The CDR3 is made up of 15 amino acids. Germline values: CDR1 LGHDT, CDR2 YNNKEL (reference sequence). The V and J ends lost 0 bases and 10 bases, in that order; junction bases with no gene match: 7. The CDR3, as DNA: TGTGCCAGCAGCCAAGAGGACAGGGTGGGAGGAAAACTGTTTTTT. It translates to CASSQEDRVGGKLFF.

This clonotype has a handful of counts. The genes are TRBV5-4 and TRBJ2-7; the D gene is possibly TRBD1 (6 bases). This CDR3 has 15 residues. The germline gives CDR1 SGHNT, CDR2 YYREEE (reference sequence). Trimming took 4 bases from V and 3 from J, leaving 17 bases between them. The DNA of the CDR3 is TGTGCCAGCAGCCAATCCGGGACACGGAACTACGAGCAGTACTTC. It codes for CASSQSGTRNYEQYF.

This clonotype has ten or more counts. J is TRBJ1-2 and V is TRBV28; the match to TRBD1 covers 10 bases. J was trimmed by 9 bases and V by 8 bases; bases with no gene match: 12. This CDR3 comprises 14 residues. Germline loops: CDR1 MDHEN, CDR2 SYDVKM. For the CDR3, the DNA is TGTGCCAGCCTCCTCAGGGGGACAGGGGAGAGCTACACCTTC. Encoded protein: CASLLRGTGESYTF.

This clonotype was seen repeatedly, ten times or more. This chain links TRBV3-1 with TRBJ2-5, with TRBD2 matching 9 bases. This CDR3 is 14 amino acids long. The junction had 5 bases not matched to a gene; V was cut back by 4 bases and J by 5 bases. Germline CDR1 LGHDT, CDR2 YNNKEL (reference sequence). The CDR3 DNA is TGTGCCAGCAGCCCGACTAGCGGATGGGAGACCCAGTACTTC. The encoded protein is CASSPTSGWETQYF.